A selection of T cell receptor beta chains follows, all from one sample in a study of blood T cells in healthy people across ages. MiXCR, run by TCRdb on the 5' RACE reads, gives a single entry per CDR3 protein. Here the sample spans over 950,000 distinct CDR3 sequences, roughly 50% being singletons. Source material: blood. Receptors were obtained from a woman aged 55-69 years in good health. The CDR3 runs from the conserved cysteine through the conserved F or W.

j_gene | v_gene | CDR3aa
TRBJ1-2 | TRBV7-2 | CASSLQRGGPYGYTF
TRBJ2-1 | TRBV6-6 | CASRPTSGRGNQQFF
TRBJ2-5 | TRBV29-1 | CSSLRGAGQETQYF
TRBJ2-7 | TRBV28 | CASRPSSAYEQYF
TRBJ2-1 | TRBV4-1 | CASSQVESEQFF
TRBJ1-2 | TRBV10-3 | CAISELQQGGGYTF
TRBJ2-1 | TRBV6-5 | CASIYSTGNEQFF
TRBJ2-3 | TRBV20-1 | CSASSRGGTTDTQYF
TRBJ2-1 | TRBV2 | CASFRDAYNEQFF
TRBJ2-4 | TRBV29-1 | CSVEGGQPGAKNIQYF
TRBJ1-2 | TRBV20-1 | CSATLTENYGYTF
TRBJ2-7 | TRBV29-1 | CSVVTSLQIPYEQYF
TRBJ2-3 | TRBV7-2 | CASSPSGWGNTQYF
TRBJ2-7 | TRBV20-1 | CSASRSGYQSYEQYF
TRBJ2-7 | TRBV30 | CAWSLAGDSYEQYF
TRBJ2-1 | TRBV10-3 | CAISHPSGVNEQFF